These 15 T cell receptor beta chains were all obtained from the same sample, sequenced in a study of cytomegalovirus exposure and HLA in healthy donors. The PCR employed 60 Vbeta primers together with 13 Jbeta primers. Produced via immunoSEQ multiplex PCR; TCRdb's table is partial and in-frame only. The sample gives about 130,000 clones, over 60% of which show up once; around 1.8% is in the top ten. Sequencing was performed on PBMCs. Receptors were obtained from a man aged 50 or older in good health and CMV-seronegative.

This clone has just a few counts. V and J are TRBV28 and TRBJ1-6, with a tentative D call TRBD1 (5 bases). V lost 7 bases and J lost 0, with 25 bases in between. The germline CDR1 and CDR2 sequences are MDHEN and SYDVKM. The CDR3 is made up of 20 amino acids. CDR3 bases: TGTGCCAGCATCCCCCAGGGTGGTCCGTGGGGTCCCTCCTATAATTCACCCCTCCACTTT. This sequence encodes CASIPQGGPWGPSYNSPLHF.

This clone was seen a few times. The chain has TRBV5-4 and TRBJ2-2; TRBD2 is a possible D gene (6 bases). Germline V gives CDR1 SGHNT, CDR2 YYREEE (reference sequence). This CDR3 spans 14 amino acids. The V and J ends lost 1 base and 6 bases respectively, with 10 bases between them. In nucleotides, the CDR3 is TGTGCCAGCAGCTTGAGGGAGGCCCCCGGGGAGCTGTTTTTT. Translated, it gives CASSLREAPGELFF.

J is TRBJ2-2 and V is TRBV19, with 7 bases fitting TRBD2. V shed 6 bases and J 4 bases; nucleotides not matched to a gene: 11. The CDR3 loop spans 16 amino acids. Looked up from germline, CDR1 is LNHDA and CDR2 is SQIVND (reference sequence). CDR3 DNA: TGTGCCAGTAGGTACCCAGATCGCGGGGGCACCGGGGAGCTGTTTTTT. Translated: CASRYPDRGGTGELFF.

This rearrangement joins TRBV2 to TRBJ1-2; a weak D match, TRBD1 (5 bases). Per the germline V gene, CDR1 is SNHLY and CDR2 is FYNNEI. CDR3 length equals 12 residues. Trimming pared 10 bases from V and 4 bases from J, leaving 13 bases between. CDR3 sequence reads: CANQQGSYGYTF. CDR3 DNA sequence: TGTGCCAACCAGCAGGGATCCTATGGCTACACCTTC.

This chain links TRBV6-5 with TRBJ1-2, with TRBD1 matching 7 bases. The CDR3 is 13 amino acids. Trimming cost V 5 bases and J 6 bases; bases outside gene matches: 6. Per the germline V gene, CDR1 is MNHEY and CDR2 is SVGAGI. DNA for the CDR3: TGTGCCAGCAGTAGCCCCAGGGGGGATGGCTACACCTTC. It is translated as CASSSPRGDGYTF.

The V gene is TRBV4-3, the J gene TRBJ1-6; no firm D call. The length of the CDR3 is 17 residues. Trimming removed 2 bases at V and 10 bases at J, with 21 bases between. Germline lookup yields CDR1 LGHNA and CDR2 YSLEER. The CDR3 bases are TGCGCCAGCAGCCAAACCCGCGGAGGGTTGAGTGGGTCACCCCTCCACTTT. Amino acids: CASSQTRGGLSGSPLHF.

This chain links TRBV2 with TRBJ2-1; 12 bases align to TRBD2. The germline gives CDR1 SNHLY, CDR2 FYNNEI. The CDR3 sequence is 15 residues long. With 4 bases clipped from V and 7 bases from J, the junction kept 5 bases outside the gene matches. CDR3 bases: TGTGCCAGCAGTGCTCCCACTAGCGGGGGGAATGAGCAGTTCTTC. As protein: CASSAPTSGGNEQFF.

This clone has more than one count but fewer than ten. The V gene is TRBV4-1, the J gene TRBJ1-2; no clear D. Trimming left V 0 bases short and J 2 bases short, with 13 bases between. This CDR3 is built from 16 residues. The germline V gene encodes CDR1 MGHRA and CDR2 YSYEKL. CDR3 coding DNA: TGCGCCAGCAGCCAAGATAGCGCCCACGAGAACTATGGCTACACCTTC. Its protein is CASSQDSAHENYGYTF.

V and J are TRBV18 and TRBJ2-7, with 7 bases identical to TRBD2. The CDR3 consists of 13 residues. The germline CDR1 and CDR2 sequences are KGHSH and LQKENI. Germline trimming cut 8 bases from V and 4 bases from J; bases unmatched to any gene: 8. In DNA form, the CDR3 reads TGTGCCAGCCGGACTAGTCAGGGTTACGAGCAGTACTTC. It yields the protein CASRTSQGYEQYF.

The CDR3 DNA reads as TGTGCCAGCAGCTTATGGCAGGGCGTGAACACTGAAGCTTTCTTT. Translating gives CASSLWQGVNTEAFF. The chain links TRBV7-9 to TRBJ1-1; D possibly corresponds to TRBD1 (5 bases). The V end lost 2 bases, the J end lost 0 bases, and 10 bases lay between the germline ends. Germline CDR1 and CDR2: SEHNR and FQNEAQ (reference sequence). The CDR3 length is 15 residues.

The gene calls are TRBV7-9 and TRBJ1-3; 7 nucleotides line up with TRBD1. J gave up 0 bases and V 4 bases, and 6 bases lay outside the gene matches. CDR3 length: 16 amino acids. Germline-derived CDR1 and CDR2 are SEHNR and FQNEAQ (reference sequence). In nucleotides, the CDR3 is TGTGCCAGCAGCTCCCCCGGGACAGCCTCTGGAAACACCATATATTTT. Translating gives CASSSPGTASGNTIYF.

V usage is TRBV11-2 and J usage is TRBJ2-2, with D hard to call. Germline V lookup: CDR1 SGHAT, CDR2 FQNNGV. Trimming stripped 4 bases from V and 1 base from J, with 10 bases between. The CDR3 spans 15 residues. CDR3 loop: CASSWATENTGELFF. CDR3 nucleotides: TGTGCCAGCAGCTGGGCAACAGAGAACACCGGGGAGCTGTTTTTT.

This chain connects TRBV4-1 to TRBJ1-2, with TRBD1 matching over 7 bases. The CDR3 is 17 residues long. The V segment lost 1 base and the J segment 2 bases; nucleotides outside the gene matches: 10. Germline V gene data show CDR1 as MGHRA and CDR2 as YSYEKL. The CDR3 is CASSQGQQGSSNYGYTF. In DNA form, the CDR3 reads TGCGCCAGCAGCCAAGGTCAACAGGGGTCGTCGAACTATGGCTACACCTTC.

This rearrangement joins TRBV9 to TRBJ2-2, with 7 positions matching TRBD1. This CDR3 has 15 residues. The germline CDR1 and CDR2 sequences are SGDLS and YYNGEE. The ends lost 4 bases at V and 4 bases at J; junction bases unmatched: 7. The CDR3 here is CASSFRDRITGELFF. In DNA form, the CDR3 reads TGTGCCAGCAGCTTCCGGGACAGAATCACCGGGGAGCTGTTTTTT.

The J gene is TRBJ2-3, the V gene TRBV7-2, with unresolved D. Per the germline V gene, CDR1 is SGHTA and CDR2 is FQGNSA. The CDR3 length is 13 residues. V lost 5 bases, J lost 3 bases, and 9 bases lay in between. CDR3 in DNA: TGTGCCAGCAGCGGGCGACCTACAGATACGCAGTATTTT. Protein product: CASSGRPTDTQYF.